The clone carrying this TCR beta chain is medium-sized in the sample. This sample is part of a study of OX40 agonist ivuxolimab in advanced cancers. Here immunoSEQ multiplex PCR was the method, and the copy in TCRdb shows in-frame clones only, minus some. Of 9,500 to 10,000 clones in the sample, 70% were seen once. The receptor was derived from an adult with an advanced solid tumor such as melanoma, head and neck, liver or kidney cancer. The sequences come from CD4+ or CD8+ T cells sorted from blood, collected in a trial of the OX40 agonist ivuxolimab.

CDR3 region: CASSLDQNYEQYF. The CDR3 nucleotides read TGTGCCAGCAGCTTGGACCAGAACTACGAGCAGTACTTC. The chain employs TRBV5-4 and TRBJ2-7; D not resolved. V lost 0 bases and J lost 3, with 7 bases in between. Per the germline V gene, CDR1 is SGHNT and CDR2 is YYREEE (reference sequence). The CDR3 runs to 13 residues.